This T cell receptor (beta chain) was recovered during a study of OX40 agonist ivuxolimab in advanced cancers. For the study in its entirety: Ivuxolimab was an agonistic, fully human IgG2 monoclonal antibody directed against OX40 (CD134), a costimulatory receptor. Intravenous ivuxolimab was administered to patients every 2 weeks at six dose levels: 0.01, 0.1, 0.3, 1.5, 3 and 10 mg/kg. Among the roughly 50 dose-escalation patients, about 20 had hepatocellular carcinoma, roughly 15 melanoma, 9 renal cell carcinoma and 9 head and neck cancer. In the dose-escalation cohort, nearly 85% of patients were male, and the mean age was roughly 56 years with a range of roughly 20 to 80. Prior anti-PD-1, anti-PD-L1 or anti-CTLA-4 therapy was permitted, and checkpoint inhibitors had been received by 40% to 50% of dose-escalation patients. Partial responses were achieved by three dose-escalation patients, of whom one had hepatocellular carcinoma and two had cutaneous melanoma. The point of sequencing TCRbeta in the periphery was to test whether ivuxolimab changed TCR sequence diversity and drove clonal T-cell expansion. The paper describes the monotherapy dose-escalation part (N of about 52 patients) of the phase I trial of ivuxolimab.

The paper as a whole reports these results and caveats: After ivuxolimab, expanded clones were on average more numerous among CD8+ T cells than among CD4+ T cells. Antigen specificity was not determined for the clonally expanded peripheral T cells. At doses of 0.1 to 3.0 mg/kg, clonal expansion of both CD4+ and CD8+ T cells in blood was seen between baseline and week 6. In the 0.1-3.0 mg/kg groups, partial responders were among the patients with the lowest normalized peripheral clonal expansion, particularly in CD8+ T cells. Low levels of normalized T-cell clonal expansion were also seen in some nonresponding patients.

The trial excluded patients who had a history of autoimmune disease or were on systemic immunosuppression. Peripheral blood for TCR sequencing was collected from all dose cohorts at baseline, on cycle 4 day 1, and on cycle 7 day 1. Samples came from an open-label, multicenter, first-in-human phase I dose-escalation trial of ivuxolimab. The trial enrolled adults with locally advanced or metastatic head and neck squamous cell, hepatocellular, melanoma or renal cell carcinoma. CD4+ and CD8+ T cells were sorted separately from peripheral blood before TCR sequencing. Details on this clone: Its target antigen remains unknown. Nothing much larger sits one base from this clone, and base qualities are not available.

In the germline V gene (reference sequence), CDR1 corresponds to SEHNR and CDR2 to FQNEAQ. V sheds 6 bases and J sheds 2 bases, leaving 29 bases between their ends. CDR3 length: 19 amino acids, cysteine to phenylalanine. The DNA shown is the 57-base CDR3, in frame from base 1. Genomic DNA was extracted from sorted cells for sequencing of the TCRbeta CDR3 region. TCRbeta CDR3 regions were sequenced using the immunoSEQ Assay. Here the immuneACCESS table is served through TCRdb, limited to in-frame sequences with V and J called. Missing clones are a known gap in these copies; in checked studies unresolved V genes cover under half, and the rest lacks a known reason. The sample records 70,000 or so clones, more than 90% of which are singletons. The leading ten clones occupy 10% of the sample.

The rearrangement combines TRBV7-9 with TRBJ2-7; the D gene is perhaps TRBD1 or TRBD2, each of them matching over 5 bases. The sequence was collected from an adult with an advanced solid tumor such as melanoma, head and neck, liver or kidney cancer. The source was CD4+ or CD8+ T cells sorted from blood, collected in a trial of the OX40 agonist ivuxolimab. The DNA sequence is given as TGTGCCAGCAGTTCTAACACGGGATTCAGGGCCCCCAACGCCTACGAGCAGTACTTC. This gives the protein CASSSNTGFRAPNAYEQYF.